Listed below are T cell receptor beta chains from one sample, sequenced in a study of beta chain features in type 1 diabetes. Libraries were prepared by immunoSEQ multiplex PCR; TCRdb keeps only in-frame clonotypes and omits some of them. The repertoire holds approximately 250,000 clones, approximately 25% seen once, with about 0.012% in the top ten. Source material: naive CD4+ T cells from blood. Every receptor here comes from a woman in her twenties or thirties with type 1 diabetes. The CDR3 runs from the conserved cysteine through the conserved F or W. The order of the fields is D gene, V gene, clone size, CDR3 protein. D genes are given only for firm matches. A row's size may be missing; if present it is once, few, many or a size class.

d_gene: .; v_gene: TRBV29-1; abundance: few; CDR3aa: CSVDAGLQETQYF
d_gene: .; v_gene: TRBV25-1; abundance: .; CDR3aa: CASSDRTVPSHEQFF
d_gene: TRBD2; v_gene: TRBV29-1; abundance: .; CDR3aa: CSVTTSGRALGETQYF
d_gene: TRBD2; v_gene: TRBV2; abundance: .; CDR3aa: CASSWSLAGGNEQFF
d_gene: TRBD1; v_gene: TRBV5-1; abundance: .; CDR3aa: CASSRTGGKSYEQYF
d_gene: TRBD2; v_gene: TRBV6-1; abundance: .; CDR3aa: CASSTSGMGADTQYF
d_gene: .; v_gene: TRBV29-1; abundance: .; CDR3aa: CSVAQPNQPQHF
d_gene: .; v_gene: TRBV18; abundance: few; CDR3aa: CASSPQDSYTGELFF
d_gene: .; v_gene: TRBV2; abundance: .; CDR3aa: CASSIREGQSDGYTF
d_gene: .; v_gene: TRBV7-9; abundance: few; CDR3aa: CASSPLAWAGNEQFF